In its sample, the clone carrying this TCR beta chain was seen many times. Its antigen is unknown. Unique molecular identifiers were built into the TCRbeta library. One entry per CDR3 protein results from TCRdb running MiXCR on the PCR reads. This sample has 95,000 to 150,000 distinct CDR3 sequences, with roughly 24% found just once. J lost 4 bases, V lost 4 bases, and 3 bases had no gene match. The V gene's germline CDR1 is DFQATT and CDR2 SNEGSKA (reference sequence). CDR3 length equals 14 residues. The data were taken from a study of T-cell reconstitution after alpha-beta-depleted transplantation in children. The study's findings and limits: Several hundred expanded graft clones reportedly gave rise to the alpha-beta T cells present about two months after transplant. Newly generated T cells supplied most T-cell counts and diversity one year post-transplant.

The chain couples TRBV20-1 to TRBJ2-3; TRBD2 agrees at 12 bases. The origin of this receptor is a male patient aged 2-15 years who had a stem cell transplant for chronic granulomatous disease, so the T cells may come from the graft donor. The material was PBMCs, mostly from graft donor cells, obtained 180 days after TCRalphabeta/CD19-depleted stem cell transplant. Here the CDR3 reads CSATGLAGPDTQYF. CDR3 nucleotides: TGCAGTGCTACTGGACTAGCGGGACCAGATACGCAGTATTTT.